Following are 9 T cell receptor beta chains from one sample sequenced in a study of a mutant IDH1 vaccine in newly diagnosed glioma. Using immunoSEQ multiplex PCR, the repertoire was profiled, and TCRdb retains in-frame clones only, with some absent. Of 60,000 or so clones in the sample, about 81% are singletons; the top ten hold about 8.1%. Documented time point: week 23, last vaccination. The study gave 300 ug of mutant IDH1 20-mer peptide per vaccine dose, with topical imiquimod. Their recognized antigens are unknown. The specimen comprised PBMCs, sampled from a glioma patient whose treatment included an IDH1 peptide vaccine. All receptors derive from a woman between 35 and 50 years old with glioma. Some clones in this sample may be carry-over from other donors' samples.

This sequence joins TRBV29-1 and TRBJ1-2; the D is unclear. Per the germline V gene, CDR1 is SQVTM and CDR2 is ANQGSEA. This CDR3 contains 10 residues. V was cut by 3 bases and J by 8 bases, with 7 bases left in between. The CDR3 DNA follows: TGCAGCGTTGAGGATAACGGCTACACCTTC. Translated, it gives CSVEDNGYTF.

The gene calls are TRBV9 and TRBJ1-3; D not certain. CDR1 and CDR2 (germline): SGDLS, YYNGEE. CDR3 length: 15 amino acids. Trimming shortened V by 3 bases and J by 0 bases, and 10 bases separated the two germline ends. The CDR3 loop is CASSGTVASGNTIYF. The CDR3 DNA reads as TGTGCCAGCAGCGGGACCGTAGCCTCTGGAAACACCATATATTTT.

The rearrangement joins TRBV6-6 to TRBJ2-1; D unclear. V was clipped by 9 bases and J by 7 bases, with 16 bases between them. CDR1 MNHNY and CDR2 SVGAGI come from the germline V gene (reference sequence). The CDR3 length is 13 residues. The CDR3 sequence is CASTPDGLNEQFF. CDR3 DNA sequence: TGTGCCAGTACCCCCGACGGCCTAAATGAGCAGTTCTTC.

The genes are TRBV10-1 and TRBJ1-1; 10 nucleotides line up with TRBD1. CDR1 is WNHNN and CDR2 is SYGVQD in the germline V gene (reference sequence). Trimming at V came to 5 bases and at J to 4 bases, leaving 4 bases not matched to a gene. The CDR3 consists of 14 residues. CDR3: CASSWDRGGTEAFF. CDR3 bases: TGCGCCAGCAGTTGGGACAGGGGCGGCACTGAAGCTTTCTTT.

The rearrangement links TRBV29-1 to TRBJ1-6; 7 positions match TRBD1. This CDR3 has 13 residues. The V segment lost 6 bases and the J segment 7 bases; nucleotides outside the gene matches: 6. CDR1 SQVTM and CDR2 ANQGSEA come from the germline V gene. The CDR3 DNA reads TGCAGCGTACGACAGGGCGGCAATTCACCCCTCCACTTT. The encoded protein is CSVRQGGNSPLHF.

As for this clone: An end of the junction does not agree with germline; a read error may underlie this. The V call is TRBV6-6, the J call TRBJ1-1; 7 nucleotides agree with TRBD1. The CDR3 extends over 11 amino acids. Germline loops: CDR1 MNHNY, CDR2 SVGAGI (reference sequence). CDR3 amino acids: CASRLDRDRKF. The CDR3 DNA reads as TGTGCCAGCAGACTCGACCGGGACAGAAAGTTT.

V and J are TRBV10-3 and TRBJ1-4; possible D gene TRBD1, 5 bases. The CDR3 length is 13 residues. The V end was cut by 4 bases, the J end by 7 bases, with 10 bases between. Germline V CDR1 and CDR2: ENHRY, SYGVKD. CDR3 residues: CAISATGTEKLFF. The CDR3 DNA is TGTGCCATCAGTGCTACTGGGACTGAAAAACTGTTTTTT.

DNA for the CDR3: TGTGCCAGCAGCTTAGGGTGGGTCGGGGGGGGAAATGAAAAACTGTTTTTT. Translation gives CASSLGWVGGGNEKLFF. The chain uses TRBV7-8 and TRBJ1-4; a possible D gene is TRBD1 (5 bases). Looked up from germline, CDR1 is SGHVS and CDR2 is FQNEAQ. CDR3 length: 17 residues. V lost 1 base to trimming and J lost 5 bases, with 17 bases between them.

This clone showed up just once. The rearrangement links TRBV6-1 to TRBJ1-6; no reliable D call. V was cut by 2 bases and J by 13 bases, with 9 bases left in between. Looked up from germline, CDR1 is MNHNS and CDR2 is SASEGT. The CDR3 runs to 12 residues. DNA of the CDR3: TGTGCCAGCAGTGAACGTGGGCTCCCCCTCCACTTT. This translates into CASSERGLPLHF.